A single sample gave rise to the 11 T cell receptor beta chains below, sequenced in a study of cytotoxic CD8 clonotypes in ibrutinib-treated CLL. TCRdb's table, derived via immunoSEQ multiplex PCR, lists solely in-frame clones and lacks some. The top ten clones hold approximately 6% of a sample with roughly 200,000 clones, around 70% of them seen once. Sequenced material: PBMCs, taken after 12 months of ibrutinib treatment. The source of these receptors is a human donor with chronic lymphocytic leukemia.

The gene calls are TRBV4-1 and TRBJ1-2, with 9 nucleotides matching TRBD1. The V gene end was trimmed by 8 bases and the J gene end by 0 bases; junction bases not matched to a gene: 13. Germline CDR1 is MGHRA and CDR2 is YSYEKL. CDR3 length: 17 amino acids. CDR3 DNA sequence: TGCGCCAGCGGGAACGTGGGACAGGGCCCCACTAACTATGGCTACACCTTC. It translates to CASGNVGQGPTNYGYTF.

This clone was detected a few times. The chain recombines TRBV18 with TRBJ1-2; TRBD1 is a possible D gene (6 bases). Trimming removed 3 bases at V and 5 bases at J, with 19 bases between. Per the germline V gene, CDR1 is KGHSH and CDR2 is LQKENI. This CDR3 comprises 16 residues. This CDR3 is CASSPSGRGLWYGYTF. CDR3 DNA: TGTGCCAGCTCACCCTCTGGCAGGGGACTTTGGTATGGCTACACCTTC.

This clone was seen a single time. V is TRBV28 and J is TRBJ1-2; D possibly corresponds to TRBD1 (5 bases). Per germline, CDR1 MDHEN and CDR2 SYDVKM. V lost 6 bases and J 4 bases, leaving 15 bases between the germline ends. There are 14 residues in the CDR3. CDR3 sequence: CASRSGGNAYGYTF. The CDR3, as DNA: TGTGCCAGCAGATCTGGGGGGAACGCCTATGGCTACACCTTC.

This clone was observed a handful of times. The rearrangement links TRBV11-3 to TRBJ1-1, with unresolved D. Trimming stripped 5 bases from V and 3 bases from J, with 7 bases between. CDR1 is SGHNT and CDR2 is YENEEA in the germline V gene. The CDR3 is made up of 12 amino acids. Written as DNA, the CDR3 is TGTGCCAGCAGCGGGAGATACACTGAAGCTTTCTTT. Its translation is CASSGRYTEAFF.

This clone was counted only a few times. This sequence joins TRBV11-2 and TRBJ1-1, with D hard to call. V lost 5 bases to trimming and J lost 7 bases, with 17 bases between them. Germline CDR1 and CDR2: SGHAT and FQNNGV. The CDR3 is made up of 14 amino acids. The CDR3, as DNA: TGTGCCAGCAGCACTAGCCTGCCGACGGTTGAAGCTTTCTTT. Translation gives CASSTSLPTVEAFF.

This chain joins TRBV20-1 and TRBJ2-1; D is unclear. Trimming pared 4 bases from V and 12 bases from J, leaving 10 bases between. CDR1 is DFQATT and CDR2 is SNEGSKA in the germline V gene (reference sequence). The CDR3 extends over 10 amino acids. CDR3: CSATFFRQFF. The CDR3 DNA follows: TGCAGTGCTACCTTCTTTAGGCAGTTCTTC.

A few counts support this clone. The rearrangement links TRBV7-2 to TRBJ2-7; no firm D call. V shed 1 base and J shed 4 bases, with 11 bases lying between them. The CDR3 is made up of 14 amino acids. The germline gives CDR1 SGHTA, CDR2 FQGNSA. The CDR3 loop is CASSLDGDSYEQYF. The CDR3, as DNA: TGTGCCAGCAGCTTAGATGGGGATTCGTACGAGCAGTACTTC.

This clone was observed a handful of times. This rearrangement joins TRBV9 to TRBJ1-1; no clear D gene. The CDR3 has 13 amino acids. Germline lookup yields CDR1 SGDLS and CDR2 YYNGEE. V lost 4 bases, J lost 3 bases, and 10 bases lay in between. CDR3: CASSPKSYTEAFF. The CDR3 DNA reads TGTGCCAGCAGCCCGAAATCCTACACTGAAGCTTTCTTT.

CDR3 in DNA: TGTGCCAGCAGCTTAGAAGAAGGTGAGCAGTTCTTC. Residues: CASSLEEGEQFF. V gene TRBV11-3 combines with J gene TRBJ2-1; D uncertain. CDR1 is SGHNT and CDR2 is YENEEA in the germline V gene. V gave up 0 bases and J gave up 9 bases, with 6 bases separating them. This CDR3 is built from 12 residues.

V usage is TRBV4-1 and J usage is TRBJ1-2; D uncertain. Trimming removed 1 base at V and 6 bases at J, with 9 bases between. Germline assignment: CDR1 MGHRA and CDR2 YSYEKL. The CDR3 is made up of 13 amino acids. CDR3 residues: CASSQVNANGYTF. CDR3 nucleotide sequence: TGCGCCAGCAGCCAAGTTAACGCTAATGGCTACACCTTC.

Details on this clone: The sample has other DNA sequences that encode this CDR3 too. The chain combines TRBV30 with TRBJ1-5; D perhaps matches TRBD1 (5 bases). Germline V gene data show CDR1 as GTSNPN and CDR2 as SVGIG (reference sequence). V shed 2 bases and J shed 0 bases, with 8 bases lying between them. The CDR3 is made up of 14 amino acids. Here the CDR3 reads CAWSQGYSNQPQHF. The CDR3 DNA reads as TGTGCCTGGAGTCAGGGATATAGCAATCAGCCCCAGCATTTT.